The following is a T cell receptor beta chain sequence with its context. No antigen is known for it. These data originate in a study of cytomegalovirus exposure and HLA in healthy donors. Study outcomes and limitations: Later on, an analysis found that several of the most significant clusters appeared to be linked to common viral pathogens, which included parvovirus B19.

The ends were cut back, 4 bases at V and 8 bases at J, with 8 bases in the middle. CDR3 length: 11 residues. The germline gives CDR1 SGHAT, CDR2 FQNNGV. Nominal health characterized the donors when sampled, though unrecorded immune exposures were likely. Vbeta (60) and Jbeta (13) primers were used in the PCR. The assay was immunoSEQ multiplex PCR, and TCRdb's table has in-frame clones only and misses some. The repertoire holds under 250,000 clones, with over 60% as singletons. This TCR was sampled from a man between 18 and 29 years old in good health and CMV-seronegative. The sample comprised PBMCs. The chain couples TRBV11-2 to TRBJ1-2; the D is unclear. DNA for the CDR3: TGTGCCAGCAGCTCTAGGTTGGGCTACACCTTC. Amino acids: CASSSRLGYTF.